This entry lists 24 T cell receptor beta chains sequenced from one sample in a study of human CD4 T cells and Enterobacteriaceae. Sequenced by immunoSEQ multiplex PCR; TCRdb stores in-frame clones only, minus some. The top ten hold around 1.7% of the sample, which has tens of thousands of clones, 70% to 85% seen once. Memory CD4+ T cells were sorted as all CD4+ cells except CD45RA+CCR7+CD95- naive cells, over 95% pure. Sequencing input: memory CD4+ T cells from blood. Receptors were obtained from a human donor in good health.

The chain employs TRBV29-1 and TRBJ2-4; 8 bases fit TRBD1. V was pared by 0 bases and J by 7 bases, with 5 bases of the junction left unmatched. The CDR3 loop spans 14 amino acids. Germline CDR1 reads SQVTM; CDR2 reads ANQGSEA. CDR3 nucleotides: TGCAGCGTTGAAGATGGGACAGGAAGCAACATTCAGTACTTC. It codes for CSVEDGTGSNIQYF.

This chain links TRBV5-1 with TRBJ1-2, with TRBD1 matching over 11 bases. The CDR3 sequence is 17 residues long. The germline CDR1 and CDR2 sequences are SGHRS and YFSETQ. Losses at the gene ends were 5 bases for V and 8 bases for J; bases not matched to a gene: 17. CDR3 region: CASSPSPPGTGGRGYTF. The CDR3 DNA reads as TGCGCCAGCAGTCCCTCCCCCCCGGGGACAGGGGGAAGGGGCTACACCTTC.

CDR3 region: CASSSGPQLNTGELFF. The DNA of the CDR3 is TGTGCCAGCAGCTCAGGCCCCCAACTGAACACCGGGGAGCTGTTTTTT. The V gene is TRBV7-2, the J gene TRBJ2-2, with D unresolved. The CDR3 is 16 residues long. The V and J ends lost 4 bases and 1 base respectively, with 13 bases between them. The germline V gene encodes CDR1 SGHTA and CDR2 FQGNSA.

The J gene is TRBJ1-2, the V gene TRBV10-3, with 8 bases that match TRBD1. V trimming: 4 bases; J trimming: 0 bases; junction bases outside the gene matches: 10. Germline values: CDR1 ENHRY, CDR2 SYGVKD. This CDR3 has 17 amino acids. Here the CDR3 reads CAISGPGQVTANYGYTF. The CDR3 coding sequence is TGTGCCATCAGTGGCCCGGGACAGGTGACAGCTAACTATGGCTACACCTTC.

The chain combines TRBV20-1 with TRBJ2-3; weak D call: TRBD1 (5 bases). Trimming stripped 7 bases from V and 5 bases from J, with 7 bases between. The CDR3 loop spans 10 amino acids. CDR1 is DFQATT, CDR2 SNEGSKA, per germline (reference sequence). CDR3 bases: TGCAGTGTAGGGGTAGATACGCAGTATTTT. Translating gives CSVGVDTQYF.

This clone appeared a few times. CDR3 DNA sequence: TGTGCCAGCAGCTCACTTACTAGCGGGAGTGGCTCCTACAATGAGCAGTTCTTC. Amino acids: CASSSLTSGSGSYNEQFF. The chain links TRBV7-9 to TRBJ2-1; 11 bases align to TRBD2. The V gene's germline CDR1 is SEHNR and CDR2 FQNEAQ (reference sequence). CDR3 length: 18 residues. V lost 4 bases and J lost 0; bases outside the gene matches: 8.

The chain joins TRBV7-2 to TRBJ2-4; the match to TRBD1 covers 8 bases. Germline CDR1 SGHTA, CDR2 FQGNSA. The V segment lost 5 bases and the J segment 10 bases; nucleotides outside the gene matches: 10. The CDR3 is made up of 14 amino acids. In nucleotides, the CDR3 is TGTGCCAGCAGCACCGGGACAGGAAAACGGATTCAGTACTTC. It codes for CASSTGTGKRIQYF. The full variable domain, rest sourced from reference TRBV7-2 and TRBJ2-4, is GAGVSQSPSNKVTEKGKDVELRCDPISGHTALYWYRQSLGQGLEFLIYFQGNSAPDKSGLPSDRFSAERTGGSVSTLTIQRTQQEDSAVYLCASSTGTGKRIQYFGAGTRLSVL.

The chain combines TRBV19 with TRBJ2-7, with 10 nucleotides matching TRBD2. CDR3 length equals 15 residues. From germline, CDR1 is LNHDA and CDR2 SQIVND (reference sequence). The V gene end was trimmed by 5 bases and the J gene end by 4 bases; junction bases not matched to a gene: 8. The CDR3 region has the DNA TGTGCCAGTAGTGAACAACTAGCGGGAACTTACGAGCAGTACTTC. This sequence encodes CASSEQLAGTYEQYF.

This chain uses TRBV6-1 with TRBJ1-6; D unresolved. The CDR3 totals 13 residues. Germline V lookup: CDR1 MNHNS, CDR2 SASEGT. Trimming took off 6 bases at V and 4 bases at J, with 7 bases between the two ends. CDR3 region: CASSWPYNSPLHF. As DNA, the CDR3 is TGTGCCAGCAGCTGGCCATATAATTCACCCCTCCACTTT.

The rearrangement joins TRBV6-1 to TRBJ1-2; no reliable D call. Trimming took off 6 bases at V and 7 bases at J, with 15 bases between the two ends. The CDR3 runs 13 residues. Germline CDR1 MNHNS, CDR2 SASEGT. In DNA form, the CDR3 reads TGTGCCAGCAGCGTCGAGGAGGCGACTGGCTACACCTTC. It encodes CASSVEEATGYTF.

The chain carries TRBV4-1 and TRBJ1-1; D not certain. V dropped 4 bases and J dropped 6 bases, with 12 bases sitting between them. The CDR3 covers 13 residues. Germline CDR1 is MGHRA and CDR2 is YSYEKL. In DNA, the CDR3 is TGCGCCAGCAGCCCTAGGAGAGCGGCTGAAGCTTTCTTT. Amino acid sequence: CASSPRRAAEAFF.

This chain joins TRBV2 and TRBJ1-3; D unclear. Trimming cost V 2 bases and J 4 bases, with 3 bases left between them. The CDR3 has 12 residues. Germline V lookup: CDR1 SNHLY, CDR2 FYNNEI. CDR3 protein: CASSESGNTIYF. In DNA, the CDR3 is TGTGCCAGCAGTGAATCGGGAAACACCATATATTTT.

The rearrangement links TRBV2 to TRBJ2-7; 13 nucleotides agree with TRBD2. This CDR3 region has 18 residues. V shed 5 bases and J 9 bases; nucleotides not matched to a gene: 19. CDR1 is SNHLY and CDR2 is FYNNEI in the germline V gene. The CDR3 region is CASSKPGLAGSGGAGQYF. The CDR3 DNA reads TGTGCCAGCAGTAAACCGGGACTAGCGGGATCGGGCGGTGCGGGGCAGTACTTC.

This clone was found a few times. This sequence joins TRBV30 and TRBJ1-1; tentative D call: TRBD1 (6 bases). The germline gives CDR1 GTSNPN, CDR2 SVGIG (reference sequence). The CDR3 sequence is 13 residues long. V lost 2 bases and J lost 4, with 11 bases in between. The CDR3 DNA reads TGTGCCTGGAGTATACAGGGCGGCACTGAAGCTTTCTTT. Translating gives CAWSIQGGTEAFF.

The chain links TRBV5-4 to TRBJ1-2, with 10 bases matching TRBD1. Looked up from germline, CDR1 is SGHNT and CDR2 is YYREEE (reference sequence). This CDR3 has 15 residues. The V and J ends lost 0 bases and 9 bases, in that order; junction bases with no gene match: 8. This chain's CDR3 is CASSLARTGGVSYTF. CDR3 nucleotides: TGTGCCAGCAGCTTGGCCCGGACAGGGGGTGTCAGCTACACCTTC.

Concerning this clone itself: The junction and the germline gene differ at one end; a read error may be behind it. The gene calls are TRBV27 and TRBJ2-1; D unclear. Germline CDR1 and CDR2: MNHEY and SMNVEV (reference sequence). CDR3 length equals 15 residues. CDR3 amino acids: CTSSLSVRAYNEQFF. CDR3 DNA: TGTACCAGCAGTTTATCAGTGAGAGCCTACAATGAGCAGTTCTTC.

This clone was found a few times. V usage is TRBV6-1 and J usage is TRBJ2-1, with 12 bases matching TRBD2. CDR1 is MNHNS and CDR2 is SASEGT in the germline V gene. V was clipped by 3 bases and J by 4 bases; unmatched bases: 16. The CDR3 consists of 20 residues. CDR3 DNA sequence: TGTGCCAGCAGTGAGAAACCGGGACTAGCGGGTTCGACCACTTACAATGAGCAGTTCTTC. It is translated as CASSEKPGLAGSTTYNEQFF.

This rearrangement joins TRBV10-3 to TRBJ2-1, with D uncertain. This CDR3 spans 12 amino acids. In germline, CDR1 is ENHRY, CDR2 SYGVKD. V was pared by 4 bases and J by 4 bases, with 5 bases between. The CDR3 reads CAISVDYNEQFF. Here the CDR3 DNA reads TGTGCCATCAGTGTGGATTACAATGAGCAGTTCTTC.

The chain uses TRBV5-1 and TRBJ1-5; D may be TRBD1 (6 bases). The V and J ends lost 5 bases and 5 bases respectively, with 14 bases between them. The CDR3 covers 14 residues. Germline CDR1 SGHRS, CDR2 YFSETQ. The CDR3 nucleotides read TGCGCCAGCAGTGAGGGGGGGCATGATCAGCCCCAGCATTTT. Its translation is CASSEGGHDQPQHF.

V gene TRBV10-3 combines with J gene TRBJ2-3, with D perhaps TRBD1 (7 bases). CDR3 length equals 15 residues. Germline CDR1 ENHRY, CDR2 SYGVKD. The V gene lost 6 bases and the J gene lost 0 bases, with 13 bases spanning the gap. As DNA, the CDR3 is TGTGCCATCAGCCAGACAGGGACTAGCACAGATACGCAGTATTTT. It encodes CAISQTGTSTDTQYF.

This clone has more than one count but fewer than ten. Other DNA sequences in this specimen translate into the identical CDR3. V is TRBV6-1 and J is TRBJ2-1; TRBD1 is a possible D gene (5 bases). CDR1 and CDR2 (germline): MNHNS, SASEGT. CDR3 length: 13 amino acids. V shed 1 base and J shed 8 bases, with 9 bases lying between them. The chain's CDR3 is CASSEGGWDEQFF. CDR3 nucleotides: TGTGCCAGCAGTGAAGGGGGCTGGGATGAGCAGTTCTTC.

The chain couples TRBV9 to TRBJ2-5; 9 nucleotides align to TRBD2. V was pared by 0 bases and J by 1 base, with 4 bases of the junction left unmatched. This CDR3 spans 16 amino acids. Germline V gene lookup returns CDR1 SGDLS and CDR2 YYNGEE. The CDR3 protein is CASSVGASGIQETQYF. DNA of the CDR3: TGTGCCAGCAGCGTAGGGGCTAGCGGGATCCAAGAGACCCAGTACTTC.

This chain joins TRBV7-3 and TRBJ2-1; no clear D. The CDR3 has 13 residues. Germline V CDR1 and CDR2: SGHTA, FQGTGA. Trimming took off 1 base at V and 5 bases at J, with 6 bases between the two ends. CDR3 protein: CASSLNEHNEQFF. The CDR3 DNA reads TGTGCCAGCAGCTTAAACGAGCACAATGAGCAGTTCTTC.

The chain has TRBV5-1 and TRBJ2-7; 11 positions match TRBD2. CDR1 is SGHRS and CDR2 is YFSETQ in the germline V gene. The CDR3 has 14 amino acids. The J segment lost 6 bases and the V segment lost 1 base, leaving 3 bases of the junction unmatched. The CDR3 bases are TGCGCCAGCAGCTTGTTACTAGCGGGAGCCGAGCAGTACTTC. This encodes CASSLLLAGAEQYF.